What follows describes a single T cell receptor beta chain. Its cognate antigen is unknown. The sample originates from a study of beta chain features in type 1 diabetes. Findings and caveats of the study: Reduced insertions and increased deletions marked VDJ junctions in type 1 diabetes patients.

Germline CDR1 is GTSNPN and CDR2 is SVGIG (reference sequence). The CDR3 sequence is 11 residues long. V lost 2 bases and J 2 bases, leaving 4 bases between the germline ends. TCRB transcripts that were expressed got sequenced, as all of the isolated RNA had been reverse transcribed. Measured with immunoSEQ multiplex PCR; TCRdb has only the in-frame clones, and not every one. The sample carries 300,000 to 450,000 clones, about 19% recorded once. The receptor was derived from a woman under 30 in good health. Sample: naive CD4+ T cells from blood. The genes are TRBV30 and TRBJ2-7; D gene ambiguous. The CDR3 reads CAWSTTYEQYF. As DNA, the CDR3 is TGTGCCTGGAGTACTACCTACGAGCAGTACTTC.